One and the same sample provided the 20 T cell receptor beta chains below, sequenced in a study of PD-1 blockade in classical Hodgkin lymphoma. Every patient relapsed after autologous stem cell transplantation, and brentuximab vedotin exposure varied. Assay: immunoSEQ multiplex PCR; the TCRdb copy retains only in-frame clones and omits some. The table shows 89,000 or so clones, with around 90% occurring only once. The material sequenced was peripheral blood mononuclear cells (PBMCs), taken before the second cycle of nivolumab. The source is a human donor with classical Hodgkin lymphoma.

This clone was observed a single time. The V and J genes are TRBV10-3 and TRBJ2-1; 8 nucleotides line up with TRBD2. V lost 6 bases, J lost 3 bases, and 7 bases stayed unmatched. The CDR3 contains 15 residues. Germline V gene data show CDR1 as ENHRY and CDR2 as SYGVKD. CDR3 bases: TGTGCCATCAGGAAGCTAGCGGGCAGCTACAATGAGCAGTTCTTC. This gives the protein CAIRKLAGSYNEQFF.

The V and J genes are TRBV28 and TRBJ2-3; 10 bases are a match to TRBD2. V shed 3 bases and J 5 bases; nucleotides not matched to a gene: 5. The germline V gene has CDR1 MDHEN and CDR2 SYDVKM. CDR3 size: 15 residues. The CDR3 loop is CASSFSGGQKDTQYF. In nucleotides, the CDR3 is TGTGCCAGCAGTTTTAGCGGGGGGCAAAAAGATACGCAGTATTTT.

This chain links TRBV28 with TRBJ1-1, with TRBD1 matching over 7 bases. The trim removed 3 bases at V and 7 bases at J, leaving 11 bases unmatched. The CDR3 is 15 amino acids. Germline V gene sequence: CDR1 MDHEN, CDR2 SYDVKM. The chain's CDR3 is CASSFGGRTGVEAFF. The CDR3 nucleotides are TGTGCCAGCAGTTTTGGGGGGAGGACAGGCGTTGAAGCTTTCTTT. The full variable domain, completed using reference TRBV28 and TRBJ1-1, is DVKVTQSSRYLVKRTGEKVFLECVQDMDHENMFWYRQDPGLGLRLIYFSYDVKMKEKGDIPEGYSVSREKKERFSLILESASTNQTSMYLCASSFGGRTGVEAFFGQGTRLTVV.

The chain carries TRBV28 and TRBJ2-2; 11 bases are shared with TRBD1. The CDR3 consists of 16 residues. The germline V gene has CDR1 MDHEN and CDR2 SYDVKM. The J segment lost 4 bases and the V segment lost 3 bases, leaving 4 bases of the junction unmatched. The CDR3 coding sequence is TGTGCCAGCAGTTTGACGGACAGGGGGCCCACCGGGGAGCTGTTTTTT. Translation: CASSLTDRGPTGELFF.

The rearrangement uses TRBV14 and TRBJ2-5; 9 bases are a match to TRBD1. Looked up from germline, CDR1 is SGHDN and CDR2 is FVKESK. CDR3 length: 15 residues. V trimming: 4 bases; J trimming: 4 bases; junction bases outside the gene matches: 7. The CDR3 reads CASSLTGGAGETQYF. The CDR3 DNA follows: TGTGCCAGCAGCCTTACAGGGGGCGCAGGAGAGACCCAGTACTTC.

V and J are TRBV28 and TRBJ1-1; D unclear. V shed 5 bases and J shed 1 base, with 11 bases lying between them. Germline CDR1 and CDR2: MDHEN and SYDVKM. CDR3 length: 14 amino acids. Here the CDR3 reads CASSASGGNTEAFF. DNA for the CDR3: TGTGCCAGCAGTGCTTCGGGTGGGAACACTGAAGCTTTCTTT.

This sequence joins TRBV7-8 and TRBJ2-1; weak D call: TRBD2 (6 bases). There are 13 residues in the CDR3. Germline CDR1 reads SGHVS; CDR2 reads FQNEAQ. The V and J ends lost 4 bases and 9 bases respectively, with 13 bases between them. CDR3 region: CASSSGVPREQFF. The CDR3 region has the DNA TGTGCCAGCAGCTCGGGGGTACCGCGTGAGCAGTTCTTC.

The chain couples TRBV27 to TRBJ2-3; 7 bases are a match to TRBD1. V lost 6 bases, J lost 0 bases, and 3 bases stayed unmatched. Germline values: CDR1 MNHEY, CDR2 SMNVEV (reference sequence). The CDR3 runs 14 residues. Here the CDR3 reads CASRRGGSTDTQYF. DNA of the CDR3: TGTGCCAGCAGGAGAGGGGGCAGCACAGATACGCAGTATTTT.

This CDR3 is CASSLSSDYGYTF. The CDR3, as DNA: TGTGCCAGCAGCTTAAGTTCGGACTATGGCTACACCTTC. This sequence joins TRBV7-3 and TRBJ1-2, with D hard to call. V was pared by 1 base and J by 3 bases, with 6 bases between. The CDR3 is 13 amino acids. CDR1 is SGHTA, CDR2 FQGTGA, per germline.

This chain joins TRBV28 and TRBJ1-2, with D unclear. Germline V lookup: CDR1 MDHEN, CDR2 SYDVKM. The ends were cut back, 2 bases at V and 4 bases at J, with 11 bases in the middle. The CDR3 consists of 14 residues. The CDR3, as DNA: TGTGCCAGCAGTTTAGAGGGAGCAGGCTATGGCTACACCTTC. Translating it yields CASSLEGAGYGYTF.

This clone was found once. The chain recombines TRBV28 with TRBJ1-1, with D possibly being TRBD1 (6 bases). Trimming removed 1 base at V and 4 bases at J, with 10 bases between. The CDR3 length is 14 residues. Germline V gives CDR1 MDHEN, CDR2 SYDVKM. The CDR3 DNA reads TGTGCCAGCAGTTTATCAGGGGTGAGCACTGAAGCTTTCTTT. Residues: CASSLSGVSTEAFF. Full variable domain (missing parts from reference TRBV28 and TRBJ1-1): DVKVTQSSRYLVKRTGEKVFLECVQDMDHENMFWYRQDPGLGLRLIYFSYDVKMKEKGDIPEGYSVSREKKERFSLILESASTNQTSMYLCASSLSGVSTEAFFGQGTRLTVV.

This sequence joins TRBV18 and TRBJ2-5, with a possible D match to TRBD2 (6 bases). Germline V CDR1 and CDR2: KGHSH, LQKENI. This CDR3 is built from 16 residues. Trimming shortened V by 1 base and J by 1 base, and 13 bases separated the two germline ends. The CDR3 is CASSPLQGLRQETQYF. CDR3 coding DNA: TGTGCCAGCTCACCACTCCAGGGACTTCGCCAAGAGACCCAGTACTTC. The whole variable domain, remainder taken from reference TRBV18 and TRBJ2-5, is NAGVMQNPRHLVRRRGQEARLRCSPMKGHSHVYWYRQLPEEGLKFMVYLQKENIIDESGMPKERFSAEFPKEGPSILRIQQVVRGDSAAYFCASSPLQGLRQETQYFGPGTRLLVL.

This chain connects TRBV28 to TRBJ2-3, with 14 bases aligning to TRBD2. Trimming cost V 3 bases and J 1 base; bases outside gene matches: 9. The V gene's germline CDR1 is MDHEN and CDR2 SYDVKM. There are 19 residues in the CDR3. The CDR3, as DNA: TGTGCCAGCAGTTTTAGCGGACTAGCGGGAGGTAGGGGCACAGATACGCAGTATTTT. As protein: CASSFSGLAGGRGTDTQYF.

V and J are TRBV19 and TRBJ2-7, with 10 bases matching TRBD2. The CDR3 sequence is 12 residues long. Trimming at V came to 5 bases and at J to 9 bases, leaving 4 bases not matched to a gene. CDR1 LNHDA and CDR2 SQIVND come from the germline V gene (reference sequence). CDR3 nucleotides: TGTGCCAGTAGTCTGCTAGCGGGAGCGCAGTACTTC. Protein sequence: CASSLLAGAQYF. Filled out from reference TRBV19 and TRBJ2-7, the complete variable domain reads DGGITQSPKYLFRKEGQNVTLSCEQNLNHDAMYWYRQDPGQGLRLIYYSQIVNDFQKGDIAEGYSVSREKKESFPLTVTSAQKNPTAFYLCASSLLAGAQYFGPGTRLTVT.

The chain carries TRBV5-1 and TRBJ2-3, with D uncertain. The V gene's germline CDR1 is SGHRS and CDR2 YFSETQ. The CDR3 extends over 14 amino acids. Trimming stripped 0 bases from V and 2 bases from J, with 7 bases between. In nucleotides, the CDR3 is TGCGCCAGCAGCTTGGAATTGGCCACAGATACGCAGTATTTT. The encoded protein is CASSLELATDTQYF.

V usage is TRBV7-9 and J usage is TRBJ2-6; D remains ambiguous. This CDR3 is built from 16 residues. The germline gives CDR1 SEHNR, CDR2 FQNEAQ (reference sequence). The V end was cut by 5 bases, the J end by 0 bases, with 11 bases between. CDR3 region: CASSHTTGSGANVLTF. Here the CDR3 DNA reads TGTGCCAGCAGCCATACGACGGGCTCTGGGGCCAACGTCCTGACTTTC.

The V and J genes are TRBV5-4 and TRBJ1-3, with a tentative D call TRBD1 (6 bases). CDR1 is SGHNT, CDR2 YYREEE, per germline (reference sequence). The CDR3 is made up of 16 amino acids. Trimming took off 0 bases at V and 4 bases at J, with 14 bases between the two ends. CDR3: CASSLDGGRAGNTIYF. In DNA form, the CDR3 reads TGTGCCAGCAGCTTGGATGGGGGGCGCGCAGGAAACACCATATATTTT.

This chain connects TRBV2 to TRBJ1-6; 8 bases match TRBD1. The CDR3 totals 15 residues. Germline CDR1 is SNHLY and CDR2 is FYNNEI. Unmatched junction bases numbered 11, after V lost 7 bases and J lost 9 bases. The CDR3 reads CASKIQGARSSPLHF. In nucleotides, the CDR3 is TGTGCCAGCAAAATTCAGGGGGCGCGGAGTTCACCCCTCCACTTT.

This clone was counted once. V is TRBV14 and J is TRBJ1-1; maybe TRBD1 (5 bases). V shed 5 bases and J shed 5 bases, with 12 bases lying between them. Germline assignment: CDR1 SGHDN and CDR2 FVKESK. This CDR3 spans 13 amino acids. CDR3: CASSLSGLTEAFF. CDR3 DNA: TGTGCCAGCAGCTTATCGGGGCTGACTGAAGCTTTCTTT.

The chain is built from TRBV13 and TRBJ2-2; 8 bases match TRBD2. This CDR3 region has 20 residues. Germline values: CDR1 PRHDT, CDR2 FYEKMQ (reference sequence). Unmatched junction bases numbered 17, after V lost 4 bases and J lost 1 base. The CDR3 protein is CASSSLLAAPLGGNTGELFF. The CDR3 nucleotides are TGTGCCAGCAGCTCTTTACTAGCGGCCCCTCTGGGAGGGAACACCGGGGAGCTGTTTTTT.